The 5 T cell receptor beta chains presented below share a single source sample, sequenced in a study of blood T cell repertoires in COVID-19. Clones were read by immunoSEQ multiplex PCR, and TCRdb kept only the in-frame ones, dropping some. This repertoire shows fewer than 55,000 clones, roughly 84% found once; its top ten account for 1.6%. Sequencing was performed on peripheral blood. Every receptor here comes from a man aged 45-60 years with acute or convalescent COVID-19.

J is TRBJ2-7 and V is TRBV10-1; 12 nucleotides match TRBD1. Germline CDR1 and CDR2: WNHNN and SYGVQD (reference sequence). The CDR3 covers 13 residues. V was pared by 4 bases and J by 9 bases, with 4 bases of the junction left unmatched. The CDR3 loop reads CASSGGQGAVQYF. CDR3 coding DNA: TGCGCCAGCAGTGGGGGACAGGGGGCCGTGCAGTACTTC.

The chain is built from TRBV9 and TRBJ1-4; D possibly corresponds to TRBD1 (6 bases). The CDR3 covers 15 residues. The V gene lost 4 bases and the J gene lost 8 bases, with 18 bases spanning the gap. CDR1 and CDR2 from the germline V gene are SGDLS and YYNGEE. CDR3 sequence: CASSSTGLPSEKLFF. CDR3 sequence (DNA): TGTGCCAGCAGCTCTACAGGGCTCCCTAGCGAAAAACTGTTTTTT.

V gene TRBV4-3 combines with J gene TRBJ2-1, with D perhaps TRBD2 (6 bases). V was shortened by 5 bases and J by 1 base, with 15 bases between the two germline ends. This CDR3 spans 16 amino acids. Per germline, CDR1 LGHNA and CDR2 YSLEER. CDR3 bases: TGCGCCAGCAGCGGCGGGGATGGCGGGTCCTACAATGAGCAGTTCTTC. Translation: CASSGGDGGSYNEQFF.

The J gene is TRBJ1-4, the V gene TRBV7-6; 8 bases line up with TRBD1. The CDR3 consists of 13 residues. With 3 bases clipped from V and 12 bases from J, the junction kept 6 bases outside the gene matches. Germline V lookup: CDR1 SGHVS, CDR2 FNYEAQ. DNA for the CDR3: TGTGCCAGCAGCTTGGTCCAACAGGGGGAACTGTTTTTT. Translated, it gives CASSLVQQGELFF.

The chain uses TRBV18 and TRBJ1-1, with a tentative D call TRBD1 (6 bases). The CDR3 covers 15 residues. CDR1 is KGHSH and CDR2 is LQKENI in the germline V gene. V lost 1 base to trimming and J lost 3 bases, with 12 bases between them. In DNA, the CDR3 is TGTGCCAGCTCACCACACAGGGCGGGGGACACTGAAGCTTTCTTT. It specifies CASSPHRAGDTEAFF.